This T cell receptor beta chain was retrieved from a study of graft-versus-host responses after intestinal transplantation. Turning to the study itself: Anti-thymocyte globulin was used for induction in all recipients, who then took tacrolimus and steroids for approximately 3 years.

With respect to this clone: Its antigen is not known.

The V gene lost 0 bases and the J gene lost 5 bases, with 8 bases spanning the gap. The CDR3 covers 13 residues. Per germline, CDR1 SGDLS and CDR2 YYNGEE. Study observations and caveats: Maximum circulating GvH clone levels tracked with early post-transplant HvG decreases.

Clones were read by immunoSEQ multiplex PCR, and TCRdb kept only the in-frame ones, dropping some. The sample lists tens of thousands of clones, 91% occurring once. V is TRBV9 and J is TRBJ2-5, with D tentatively TRBD2 (6 bases). This receptor was obtained from a human patient who received an intestinal transplant, so some T cells may come from the graft donor. The source material was PBMCs, sampled roughly 120 days after intestinal transplantation. CDR3 loop: CASSVDRGETQYF. The DNA of the CDR3 is TGTGCCAGCAGCGTAGACCGGGGGGAGACCCAGTACTTC.